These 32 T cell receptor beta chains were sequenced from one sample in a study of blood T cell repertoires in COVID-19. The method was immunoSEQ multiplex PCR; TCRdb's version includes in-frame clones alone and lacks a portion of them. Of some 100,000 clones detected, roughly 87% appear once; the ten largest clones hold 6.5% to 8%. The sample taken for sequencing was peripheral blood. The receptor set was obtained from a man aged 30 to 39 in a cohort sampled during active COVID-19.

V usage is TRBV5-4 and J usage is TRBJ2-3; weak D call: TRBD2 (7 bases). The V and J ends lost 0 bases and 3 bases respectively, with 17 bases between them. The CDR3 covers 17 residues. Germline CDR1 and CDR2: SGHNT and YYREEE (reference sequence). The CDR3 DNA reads TGTGCCAGCAGCTTGGGCCGGGGGGCTAGGGGAACAGATACGCAGTATTTT. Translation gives CASSLGRGARGTDTQYF.

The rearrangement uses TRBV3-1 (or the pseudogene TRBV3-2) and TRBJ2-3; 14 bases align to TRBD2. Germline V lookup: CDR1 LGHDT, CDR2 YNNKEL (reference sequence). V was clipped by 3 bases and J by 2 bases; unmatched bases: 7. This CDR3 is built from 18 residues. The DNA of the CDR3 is TGTGCCAGCAGCCAGAGACTAGCGGGGGGGCCCCTCACAGATACGCAGTATTTT. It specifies CASSQRLAGGPLTDTQYF.

The CDR3 loop reads CASSPRAGPNEKLFF. CDR3 DNA sequence: TGTGCCAGCTCACCACGCGCAGGCCCGAATGAAAAACTGTTTTTT. The rearrangement joins TRBV18 to TRBJ1-4; no clear D. The ends were cut back, 1 base at V and 5 bases at J, with 11 bases in the middle. The CDR3 is 15 residues long. Germline CDR1 KGHSH, CDR2 LQKENI.

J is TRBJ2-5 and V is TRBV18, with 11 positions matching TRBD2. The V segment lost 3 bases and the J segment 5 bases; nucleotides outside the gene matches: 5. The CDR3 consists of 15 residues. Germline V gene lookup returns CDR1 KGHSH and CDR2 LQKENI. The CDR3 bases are TGTGCCAGCTCACCGGGGACTAGCGGTAGGGAGACCCAGTACTTC. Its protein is CASSPGTSGRETQYF.

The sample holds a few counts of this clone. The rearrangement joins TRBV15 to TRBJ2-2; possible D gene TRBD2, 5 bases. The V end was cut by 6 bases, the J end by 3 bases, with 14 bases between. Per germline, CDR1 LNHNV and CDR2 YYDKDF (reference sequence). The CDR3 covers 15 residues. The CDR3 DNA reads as TGTGCCACCAGTGAGGGCAGGCTGGACACCGGGGAGCTGTTTTTT. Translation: CATSEGRLDTGELFF.

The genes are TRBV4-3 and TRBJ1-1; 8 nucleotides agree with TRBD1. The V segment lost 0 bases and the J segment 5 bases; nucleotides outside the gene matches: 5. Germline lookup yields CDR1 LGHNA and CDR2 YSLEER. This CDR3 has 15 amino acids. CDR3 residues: CASSQEAGGGTEAFF. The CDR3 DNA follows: TGCGCCAGCAGCCAAGAGGCAGGGGGCGGAACTGAAGCTTTCTTT.

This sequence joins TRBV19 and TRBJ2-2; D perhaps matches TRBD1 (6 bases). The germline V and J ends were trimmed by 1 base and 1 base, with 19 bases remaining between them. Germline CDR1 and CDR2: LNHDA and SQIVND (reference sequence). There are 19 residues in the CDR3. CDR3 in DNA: TGTGCCAGTAGTATAGTTTTCCTCGGGGCACAGGGGAACACCGGGGAGCTGTTTTTT. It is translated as CASSIVFLGAQGNTGELFF.

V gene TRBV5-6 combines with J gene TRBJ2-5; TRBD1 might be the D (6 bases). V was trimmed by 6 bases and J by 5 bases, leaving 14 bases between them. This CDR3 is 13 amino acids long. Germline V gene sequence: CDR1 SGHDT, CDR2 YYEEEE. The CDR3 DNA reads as TGTGCCAGCATCGCGCAGGGGCGGGAGACCCAGTACTTC. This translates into CASIAQGRETQYF.

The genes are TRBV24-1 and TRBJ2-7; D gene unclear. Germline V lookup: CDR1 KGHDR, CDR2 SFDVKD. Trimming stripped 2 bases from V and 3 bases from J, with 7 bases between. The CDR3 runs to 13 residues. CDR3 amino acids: CATSDSNSYEQYF. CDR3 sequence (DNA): TGTGCCACCAGTGATTCCAACAGCTACGAGCAGTACTTC.

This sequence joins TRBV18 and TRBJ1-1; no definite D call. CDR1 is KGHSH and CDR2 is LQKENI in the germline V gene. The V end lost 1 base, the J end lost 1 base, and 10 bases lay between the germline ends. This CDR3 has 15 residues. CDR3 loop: CASSPRPGGNTEAFF. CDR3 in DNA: TGTGCCAGCTCACCACGCCCCGGCGGGAACACTGAAGCTTTCTTT.

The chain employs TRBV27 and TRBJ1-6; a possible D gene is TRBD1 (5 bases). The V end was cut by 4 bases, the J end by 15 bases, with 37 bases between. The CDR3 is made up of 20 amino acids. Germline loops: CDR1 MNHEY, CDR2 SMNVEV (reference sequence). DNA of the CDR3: TGTGCCAGCAGTTCGGACCGGGGCCAATCACCCATTGGGGGGATTCATATCCTCCACTTT. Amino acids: CASSSDRGQSPIGGIHILHF.

CDR3 coding DNA: TGCGCCAGCAGCTTGGGGGACAGCCGTAATGAAAAACTGTTTTTT. It yields the protein CASSLGDSRNEKLFF. This chain joins TRBV5-1 and TRBJ1-4; 7 nucleotides line up with TRBD1. CDR1 SGHRS and CDR2 YFSETQ come from the germline V gene. V lost 0 bases, J lost 4 bases, and 3 bases stayed unmatched. The length of the CDR3 is 15 residues.

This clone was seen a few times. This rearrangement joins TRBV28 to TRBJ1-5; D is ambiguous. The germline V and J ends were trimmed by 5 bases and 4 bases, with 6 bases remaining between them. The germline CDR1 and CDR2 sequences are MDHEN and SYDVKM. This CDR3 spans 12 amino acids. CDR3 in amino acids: CASSQMNQPQHF. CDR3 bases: TGTGCCAGCAGTCAGATGAATCAGCCCCAGCATTTT.

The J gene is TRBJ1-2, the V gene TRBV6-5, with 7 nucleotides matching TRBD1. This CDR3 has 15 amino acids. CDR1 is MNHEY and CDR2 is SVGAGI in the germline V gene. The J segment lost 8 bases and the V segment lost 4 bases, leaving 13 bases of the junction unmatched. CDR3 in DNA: TGTGCCAGCAGTTTAAAACCGACAGGGACTGGCGGCTACACCTTC. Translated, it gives CASSLKPTGTGGYTF.

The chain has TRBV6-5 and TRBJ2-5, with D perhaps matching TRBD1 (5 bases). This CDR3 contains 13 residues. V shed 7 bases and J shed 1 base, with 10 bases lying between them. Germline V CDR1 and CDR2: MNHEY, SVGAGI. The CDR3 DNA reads TGTGCCAGCACCCCAGGGCTCCAAGAGACCCAGTACTTC. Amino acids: CASTPGLQETQYF.

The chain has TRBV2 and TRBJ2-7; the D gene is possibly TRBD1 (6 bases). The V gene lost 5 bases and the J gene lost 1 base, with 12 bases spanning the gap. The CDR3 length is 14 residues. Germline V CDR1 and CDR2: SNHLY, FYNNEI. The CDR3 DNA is TGTGCCAGCAGTTGGACAGCTATTTCCTACGAGCAGTACTTC. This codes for CASSWTAISYEQYF.

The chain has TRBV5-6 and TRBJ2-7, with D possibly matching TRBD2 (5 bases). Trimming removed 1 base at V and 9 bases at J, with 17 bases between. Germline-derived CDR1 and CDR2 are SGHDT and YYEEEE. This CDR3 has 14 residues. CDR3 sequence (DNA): TGTGCCAGCAGCTTGAACCGACCAGACTATGGGCAGTACTTC. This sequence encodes CASSLNRPDYGQYF.

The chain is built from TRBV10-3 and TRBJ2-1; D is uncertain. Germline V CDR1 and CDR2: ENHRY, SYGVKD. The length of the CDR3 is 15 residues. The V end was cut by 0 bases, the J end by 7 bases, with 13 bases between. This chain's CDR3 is CAISESSGLINEQFF. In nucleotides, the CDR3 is TGTGCCATCAGTGAGTCTAGTGGTCTGATAAATGAGCAGTTCTTC.

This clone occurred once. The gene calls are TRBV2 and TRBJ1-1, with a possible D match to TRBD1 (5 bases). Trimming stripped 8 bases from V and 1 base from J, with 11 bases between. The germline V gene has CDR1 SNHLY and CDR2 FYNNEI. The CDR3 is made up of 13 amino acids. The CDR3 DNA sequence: TGTGCCAGCGGCAGGACACAGAACACTGAAGCTTTCTTT. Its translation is CASGRTQNTEAFF.

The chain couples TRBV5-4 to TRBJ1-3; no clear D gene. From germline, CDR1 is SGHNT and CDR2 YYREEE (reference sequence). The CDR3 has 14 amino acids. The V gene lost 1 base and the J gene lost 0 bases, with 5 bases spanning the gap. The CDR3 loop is CASSLTGSGNTIYF. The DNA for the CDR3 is TGTGCCAGCAGCTTGACGGGCTCTGGAAACACCATATATTTT.

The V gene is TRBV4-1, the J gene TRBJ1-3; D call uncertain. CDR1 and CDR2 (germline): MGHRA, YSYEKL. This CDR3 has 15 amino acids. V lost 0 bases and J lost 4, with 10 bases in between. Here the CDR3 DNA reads TGCGCCAGCAGCCAAGATATGCAAGCCGGAAACACCATATATTTT. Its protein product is CASSQDMQAGNTIYF.

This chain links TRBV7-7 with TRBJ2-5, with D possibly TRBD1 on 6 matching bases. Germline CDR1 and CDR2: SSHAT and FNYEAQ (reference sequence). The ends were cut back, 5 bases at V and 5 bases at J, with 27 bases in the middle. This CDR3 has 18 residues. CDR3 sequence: CASSARLTGTPMGETQYF. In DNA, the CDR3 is TGTGCCAGCAGCGCCCGCCTTACCGGGACACCCATGGGGGAGACCCAGTACTTC.

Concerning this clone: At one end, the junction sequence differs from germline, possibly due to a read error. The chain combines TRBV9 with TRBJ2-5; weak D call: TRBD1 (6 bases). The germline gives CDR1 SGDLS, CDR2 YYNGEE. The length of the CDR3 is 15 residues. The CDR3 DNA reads TGTGCCACAGGAAGCCAGGGGCGTCCCCCTGTCCGCATGGACTTC. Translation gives CATGSQGRPPVRMDF.

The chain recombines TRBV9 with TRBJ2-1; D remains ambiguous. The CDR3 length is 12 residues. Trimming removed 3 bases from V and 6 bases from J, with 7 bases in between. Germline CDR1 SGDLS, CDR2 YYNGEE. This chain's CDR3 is CASSASRNEQFF. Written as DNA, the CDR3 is TGTGCCAGCAGCGCCTCCCGCAATGAGCAGTTCTTC.

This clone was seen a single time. The CDR3 loop reads CASSCRYVTGLIIRYEQYF. In DNA, the CDR3 is TGTGCCAGCAGCTGTAGGTACGTTACAGGCCTAATTATTAGATACGAGCAGTACTTC. This chain joins TRBV27 and TRBJ2-7; tentatively, D is TRBD1 (5 bases). Deletions cut 6 bases from V and 4 bases from J, with 31 bases between. Germline V gene data show CDR1 as MNHEY and CDR2 as SMNVEV (reference sequence). There are 19 residues in the CDR3.

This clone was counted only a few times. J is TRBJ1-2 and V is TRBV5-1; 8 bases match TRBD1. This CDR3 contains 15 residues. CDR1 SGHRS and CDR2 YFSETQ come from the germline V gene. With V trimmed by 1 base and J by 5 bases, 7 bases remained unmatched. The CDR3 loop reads CASSLSGGSEYGYTF. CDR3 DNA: TGCGCCAGCAGCTTGTCAGGGGGCAGCGAGTATGGCTACACCTTC.

The CDR3 is CASTTSGGPQETQYF. In DNA form, the CDR3 reads TGTGCCAGTACAACTAGCGGGGGGCCACAAGAGACCCAGTACTTC. The V gene is TRBV19, the J gene TRBJ2-5, with TRBD2 identical over 12 bases. With 7 bases clipped from V and 2 bases from J, the junction kept 5 bases outside the gene matches. This CDR3 spans 15 amino acids. In germline, CDR1 is LNHDA, CDR2 SQIVND (reference sequence).

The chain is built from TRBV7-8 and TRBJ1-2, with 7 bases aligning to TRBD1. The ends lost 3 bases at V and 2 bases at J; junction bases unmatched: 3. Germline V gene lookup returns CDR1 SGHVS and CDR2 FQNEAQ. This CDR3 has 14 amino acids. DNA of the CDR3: TGTGCCAGCAGCTTGGACAGGAAAAACTATGGCTACACCTTC. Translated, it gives CASSLDRKNYGYTF.

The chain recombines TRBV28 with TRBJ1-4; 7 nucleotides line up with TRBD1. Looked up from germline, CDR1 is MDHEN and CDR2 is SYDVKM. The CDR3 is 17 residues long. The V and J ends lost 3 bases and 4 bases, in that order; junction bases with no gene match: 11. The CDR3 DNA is TGTGCCAGCAGTTTCGCCCTCCCGACAGGGATTAATGAAAAACTGTTTTTT. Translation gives CASSFALPTGINEKLFF.

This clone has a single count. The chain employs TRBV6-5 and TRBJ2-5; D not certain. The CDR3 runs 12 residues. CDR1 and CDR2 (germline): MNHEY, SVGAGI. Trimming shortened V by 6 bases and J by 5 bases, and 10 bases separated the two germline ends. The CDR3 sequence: CASRAERETQYF. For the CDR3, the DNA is TGTGCCAGCAGAGCTGAGAGGGAGACCCAGTACTTC.

CDR3 DNA sequence: TGTGCCAGCAGCTTAGGAGTACGGACTCCTACTAACACCGGGGAGCTGTTTTTT. Protein product: CASSLGVRTPTNTGELFF. The V and J genes are TRBV13 and TRBJ2-2; possibly TRBD2 for D (5 bases). The CDR3 totals 18 residues. CDR1 and CDR2 from the germline V gene are PRHDT and FYEKMQ (reference sequence). V dropped 0 bases and J dropped 2 bases, with 16 bases sitting between them.

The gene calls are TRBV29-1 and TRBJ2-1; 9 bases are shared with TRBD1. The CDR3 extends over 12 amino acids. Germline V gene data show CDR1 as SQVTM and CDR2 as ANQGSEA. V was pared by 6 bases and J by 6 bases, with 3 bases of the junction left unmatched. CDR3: CSVLGQGNEQFF. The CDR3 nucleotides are TGCAGCGTCCTGGGACAGGGCAATGAGCAGTTCTTC.